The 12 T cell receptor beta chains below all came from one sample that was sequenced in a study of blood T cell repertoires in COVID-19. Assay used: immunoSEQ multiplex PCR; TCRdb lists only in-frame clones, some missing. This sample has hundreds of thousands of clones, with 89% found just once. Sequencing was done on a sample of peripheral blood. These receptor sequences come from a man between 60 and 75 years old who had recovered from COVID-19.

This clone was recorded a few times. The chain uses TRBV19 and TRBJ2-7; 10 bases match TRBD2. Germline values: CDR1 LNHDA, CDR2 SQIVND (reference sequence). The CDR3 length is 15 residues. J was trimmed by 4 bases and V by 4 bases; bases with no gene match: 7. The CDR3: CASSNLAGGSYEQYF. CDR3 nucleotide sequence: TGTGCCAGTAGTAACTTAGCGGGAGGTTCTTACGAGCAGTACTTC.

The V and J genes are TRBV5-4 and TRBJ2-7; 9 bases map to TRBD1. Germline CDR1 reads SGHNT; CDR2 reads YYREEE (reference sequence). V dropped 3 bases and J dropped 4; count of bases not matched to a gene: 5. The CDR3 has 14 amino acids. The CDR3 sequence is CASSSGTGRYEQYF. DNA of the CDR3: TGTGCCAGCAGCTCTGGGACAGGGCGGTACGAGCAGTACTTC.

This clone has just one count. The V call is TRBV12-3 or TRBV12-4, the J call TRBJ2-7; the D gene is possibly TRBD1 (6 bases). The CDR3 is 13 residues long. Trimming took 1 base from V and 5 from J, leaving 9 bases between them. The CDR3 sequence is CASSLGTANEQYF. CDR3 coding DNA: TGTGCCAGCAGTTTAGGGACAGCCAACGAGCAGTACTTC.

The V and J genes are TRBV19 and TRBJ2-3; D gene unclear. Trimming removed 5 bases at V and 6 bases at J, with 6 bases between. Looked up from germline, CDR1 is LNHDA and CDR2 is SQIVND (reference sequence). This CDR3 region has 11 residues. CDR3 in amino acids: CASSQRDTQYF. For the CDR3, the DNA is TGTGCCAGTAGTCAGAGGGATACGCAGTATTTT.

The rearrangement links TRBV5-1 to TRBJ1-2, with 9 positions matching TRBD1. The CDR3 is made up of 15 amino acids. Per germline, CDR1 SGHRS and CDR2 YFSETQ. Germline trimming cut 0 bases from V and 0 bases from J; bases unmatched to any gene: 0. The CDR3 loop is CASSLGTGANYGYTF. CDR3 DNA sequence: TGCGCCAGCAGCTTGGGGACAGGGGCTAACTATGGCTACACCTTC.

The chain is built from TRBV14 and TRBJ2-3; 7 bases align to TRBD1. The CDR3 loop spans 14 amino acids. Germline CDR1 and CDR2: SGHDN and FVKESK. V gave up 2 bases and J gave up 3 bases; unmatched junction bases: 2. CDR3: CASSQYRGTDTQYF. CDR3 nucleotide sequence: TGTGCCAGCAGCCAATACAGGGGAACAGATACGCAGTATTTT.

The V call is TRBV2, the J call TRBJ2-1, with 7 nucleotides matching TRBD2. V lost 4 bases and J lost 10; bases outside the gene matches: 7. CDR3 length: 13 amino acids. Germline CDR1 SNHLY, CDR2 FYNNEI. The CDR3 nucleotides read TGTGCCAGCAGTGTGATAGCGGGCGGGGAGCAGTTCTTC. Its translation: CASSVIAGGEQFF. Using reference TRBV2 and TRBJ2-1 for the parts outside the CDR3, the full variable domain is EPEVTQTPSHQVTQMGQEVILRCVPISNHLYFYWYRQILGQKVEFLVSFYNNEISEKSEIFDDQFSVERPDGSNFTLKIRSTKLEDSAMYFCASSVIAGGEQFFGPGTRLTVL.

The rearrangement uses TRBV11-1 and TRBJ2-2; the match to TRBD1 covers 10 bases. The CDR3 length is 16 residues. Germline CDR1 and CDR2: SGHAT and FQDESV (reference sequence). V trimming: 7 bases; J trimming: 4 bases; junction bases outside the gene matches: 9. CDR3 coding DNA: TGTGCCAGCAAGGTGACAGGGGGCGGACCCACCGGGGAGCTGTTTTTT. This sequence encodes CASKVTGGGPTGELFF.

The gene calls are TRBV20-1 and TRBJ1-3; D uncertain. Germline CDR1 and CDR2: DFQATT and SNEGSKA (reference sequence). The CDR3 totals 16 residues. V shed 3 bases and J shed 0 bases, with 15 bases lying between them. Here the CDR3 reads CSASGPRESSGNTIYF. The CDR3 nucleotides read TGCAGTGCTAGTGGACCCCGGGAGAGCTCTGGAAACACCATATATTTT.

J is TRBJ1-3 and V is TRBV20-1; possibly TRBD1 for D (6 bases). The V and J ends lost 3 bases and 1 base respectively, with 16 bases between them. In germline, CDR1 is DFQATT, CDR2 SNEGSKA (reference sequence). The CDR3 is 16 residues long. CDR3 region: CSASRGARGSGNTIYF. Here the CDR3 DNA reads TGCAGTGCTAGTCGTGGGGCGAGGGGGTCTGGAAACACCATATATTTT.

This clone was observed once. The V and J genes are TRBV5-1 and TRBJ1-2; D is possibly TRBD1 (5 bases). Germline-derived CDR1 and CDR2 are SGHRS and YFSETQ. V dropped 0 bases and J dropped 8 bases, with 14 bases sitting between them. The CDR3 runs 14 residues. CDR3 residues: CASSLGAGLGGYTF. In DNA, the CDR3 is TGCGCCAGCAGCTTGGGAGCAGGGTTGGGCGGCTACACCTTC.

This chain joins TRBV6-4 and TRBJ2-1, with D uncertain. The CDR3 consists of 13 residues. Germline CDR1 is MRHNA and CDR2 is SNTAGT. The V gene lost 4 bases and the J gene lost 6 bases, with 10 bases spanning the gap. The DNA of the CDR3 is TGTGCCAGCAGTGCGGCAGGCCCCAATGAGCAGTTCTTC. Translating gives CASSAAGPNEQFF.